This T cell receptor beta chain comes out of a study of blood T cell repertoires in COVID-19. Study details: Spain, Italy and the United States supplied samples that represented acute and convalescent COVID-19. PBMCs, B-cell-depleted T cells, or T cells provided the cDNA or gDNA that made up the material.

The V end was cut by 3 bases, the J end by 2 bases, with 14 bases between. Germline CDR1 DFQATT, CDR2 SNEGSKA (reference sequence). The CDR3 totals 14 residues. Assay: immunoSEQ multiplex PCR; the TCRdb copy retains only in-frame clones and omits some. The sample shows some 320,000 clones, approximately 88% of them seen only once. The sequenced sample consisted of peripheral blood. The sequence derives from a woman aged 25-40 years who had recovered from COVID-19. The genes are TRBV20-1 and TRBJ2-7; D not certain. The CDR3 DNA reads TGCAGTGCTAGTAGCCGGGTAAGGCCCTACGAGCAGTACTTC. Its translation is CSASSRVRPYEQYF.